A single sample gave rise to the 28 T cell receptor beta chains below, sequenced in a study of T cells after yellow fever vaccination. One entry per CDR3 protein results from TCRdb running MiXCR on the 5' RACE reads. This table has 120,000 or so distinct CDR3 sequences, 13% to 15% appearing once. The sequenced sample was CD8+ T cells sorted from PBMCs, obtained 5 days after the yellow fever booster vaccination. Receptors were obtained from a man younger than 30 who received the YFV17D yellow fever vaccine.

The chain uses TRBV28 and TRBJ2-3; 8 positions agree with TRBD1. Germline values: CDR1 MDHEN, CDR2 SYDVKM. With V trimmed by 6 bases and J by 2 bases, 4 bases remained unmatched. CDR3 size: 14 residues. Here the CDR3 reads CASRGDRFTDTQYF. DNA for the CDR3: TGTGCCAGCAGGGGGGACAGGTTCACAGATACGCAGTATTTT.

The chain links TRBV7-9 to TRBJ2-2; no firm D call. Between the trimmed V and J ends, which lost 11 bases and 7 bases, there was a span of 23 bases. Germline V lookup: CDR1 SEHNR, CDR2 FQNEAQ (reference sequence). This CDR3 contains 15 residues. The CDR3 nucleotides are TGTGCCCACAGACCCCTTTCCCGAACGGTCGGGGAGCTGTTTTTT. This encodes CAHRPLSRTVGELFF.

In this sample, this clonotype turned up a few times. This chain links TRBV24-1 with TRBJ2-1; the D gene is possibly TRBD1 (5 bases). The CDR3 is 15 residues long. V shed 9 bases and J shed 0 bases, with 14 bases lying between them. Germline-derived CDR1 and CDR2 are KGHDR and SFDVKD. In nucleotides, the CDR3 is TGTGCCACCGTACCACGACAGTACTCCTACAATGAGCAGTTCTTC. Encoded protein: CATVPRQYSYNEQFF.

CDR3 DNA: TGTGCCAGCAGCGCGAGGACAGGGGATTTGAGGGAGACCCAGTACTTC. Translated, it gives CASSARTGDLRETQYF. The gene calls are TRBV7-2 and TRBJ2-5; TRBD1 matches 9 bases. The V and J ends lost 5 bases and 5 bases, in that order; junction bases with no gene match: 12. The CDR3 loop spans 16 amino acids. From germline, CDR1 is SGHTA and CDR2 FQGNSA.

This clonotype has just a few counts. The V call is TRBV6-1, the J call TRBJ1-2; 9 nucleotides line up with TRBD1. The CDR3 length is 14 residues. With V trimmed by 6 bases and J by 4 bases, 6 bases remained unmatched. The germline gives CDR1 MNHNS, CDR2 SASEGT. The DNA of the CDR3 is TGTGCCAGCAGATCCGGGACAGGGTCCTATGGCTACACCTTC. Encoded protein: CASRSGTGSYGYTF.

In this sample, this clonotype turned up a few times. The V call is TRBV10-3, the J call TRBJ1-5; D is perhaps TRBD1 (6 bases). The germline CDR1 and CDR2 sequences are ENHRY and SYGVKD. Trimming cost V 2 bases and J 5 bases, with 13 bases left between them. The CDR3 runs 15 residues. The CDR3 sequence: CAISEGLRGYQPQHF. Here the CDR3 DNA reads TGTGCCATCAGTGAGGGTCTGAGGGGGTATCAGCCCCAGCATTTT.

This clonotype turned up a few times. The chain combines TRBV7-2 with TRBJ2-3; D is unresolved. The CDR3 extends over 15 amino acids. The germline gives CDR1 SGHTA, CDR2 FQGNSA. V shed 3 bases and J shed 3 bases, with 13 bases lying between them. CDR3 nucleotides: TGTGCCAGCAGCTTTGGAGCGCCGGTGACAGATACGCAGTATTTT. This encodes CASSFGAPVTDTQYF.

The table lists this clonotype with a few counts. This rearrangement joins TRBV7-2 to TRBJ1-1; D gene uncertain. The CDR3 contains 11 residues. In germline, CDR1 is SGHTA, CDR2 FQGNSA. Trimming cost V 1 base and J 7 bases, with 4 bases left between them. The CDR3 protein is CASSLGFEAFF. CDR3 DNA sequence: TGTGCCAGCAGCTTAGGATTTGAAGCTTTCTTT.

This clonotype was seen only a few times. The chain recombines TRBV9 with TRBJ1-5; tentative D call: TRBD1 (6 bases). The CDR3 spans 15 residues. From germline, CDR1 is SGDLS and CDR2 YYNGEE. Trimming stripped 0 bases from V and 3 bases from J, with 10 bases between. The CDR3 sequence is CASSVEGGYNQPQHF. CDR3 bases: TGTGCCAGCAGCGTAGAGGGGGGGTACAATCAGCCCCAGCATTTT.

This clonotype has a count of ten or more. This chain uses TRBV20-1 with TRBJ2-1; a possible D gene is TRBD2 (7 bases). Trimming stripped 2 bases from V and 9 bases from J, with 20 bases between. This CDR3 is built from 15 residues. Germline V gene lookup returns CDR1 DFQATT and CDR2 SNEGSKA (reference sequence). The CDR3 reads CSARPRGAGVSEQFF. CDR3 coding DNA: TGCAGTGCTAGACCCCGGGGGGCGGGGGTAAGTGAGCAGTTCTTC.

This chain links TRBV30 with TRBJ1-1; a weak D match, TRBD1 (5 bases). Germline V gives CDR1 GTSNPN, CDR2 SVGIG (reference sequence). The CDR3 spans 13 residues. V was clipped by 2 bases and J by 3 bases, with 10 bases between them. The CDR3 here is CAWSPKGYTEAFF. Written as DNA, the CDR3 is TGTGCCTGGAGTCCTAAGGGGTACACTGAAGCTTTCTTT.

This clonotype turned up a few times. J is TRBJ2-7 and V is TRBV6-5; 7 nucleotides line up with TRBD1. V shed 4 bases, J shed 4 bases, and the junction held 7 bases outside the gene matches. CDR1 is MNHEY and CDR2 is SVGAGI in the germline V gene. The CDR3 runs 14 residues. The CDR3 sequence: CASSSLQGRYEQYF. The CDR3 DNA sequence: TGTGCCAGCAGTTCCTTACAGGGGCGGTACGAGCAGTACTTC.

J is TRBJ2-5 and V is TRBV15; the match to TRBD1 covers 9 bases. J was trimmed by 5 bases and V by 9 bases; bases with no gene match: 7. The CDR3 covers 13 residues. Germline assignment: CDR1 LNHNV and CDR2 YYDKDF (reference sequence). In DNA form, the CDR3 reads TGTGCCACGGGACAGGGAAGCTGGGAGACCCAGTACTTC. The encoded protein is CATGQGSWETQYF.

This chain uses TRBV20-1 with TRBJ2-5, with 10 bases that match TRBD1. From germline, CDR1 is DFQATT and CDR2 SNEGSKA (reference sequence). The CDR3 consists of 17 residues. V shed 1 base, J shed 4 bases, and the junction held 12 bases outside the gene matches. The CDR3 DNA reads TGCAGTGCTAGAGGCCCGGGACAGGGGATATCACGAGAGACCCAGTACTTC. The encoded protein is CSARGPGQGISRETQYF.

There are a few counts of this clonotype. The CDR3 sequence: CASSLASVELFF. Here the CDR3 DNA reads TGTGCCAGCAGCTTAGCCTCGGTAGAGCTGTTTTTT. This chain joins TRBV11-2 and TRBJ2-2; D not certain. Trimming left V 1 base short and J 11 bases short, with 8 bases between. Germline CDR1 is SGHAT and CDR2 is FQNNGV. The CDR3 is 12 amino acids.

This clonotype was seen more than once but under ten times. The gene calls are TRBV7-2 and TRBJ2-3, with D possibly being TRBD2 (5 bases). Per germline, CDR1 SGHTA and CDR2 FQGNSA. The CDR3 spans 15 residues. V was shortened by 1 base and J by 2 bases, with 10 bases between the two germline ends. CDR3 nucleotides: TGTGCCAGCAGCTTAGGGGTCGGGGTCACAGATACGCAGTATTTT. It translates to CASSLGVGVTDTQYF.

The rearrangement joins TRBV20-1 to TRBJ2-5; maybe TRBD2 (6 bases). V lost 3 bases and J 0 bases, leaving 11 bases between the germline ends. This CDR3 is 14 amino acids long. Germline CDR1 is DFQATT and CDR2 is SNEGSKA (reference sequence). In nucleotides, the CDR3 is TGCAGTGCTAGCCACCCGGGGGACCAAGAGACCCAGTACTTC. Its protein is CSASHPGDQETQYF.

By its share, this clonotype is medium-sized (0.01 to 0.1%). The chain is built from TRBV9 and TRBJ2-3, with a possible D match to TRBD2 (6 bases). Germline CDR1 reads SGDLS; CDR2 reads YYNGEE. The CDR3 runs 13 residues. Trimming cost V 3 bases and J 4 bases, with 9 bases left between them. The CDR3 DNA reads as TGTGCCAGCAGCGAAACGGGGGCAGATACGCAGTATTTT. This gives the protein CASSETGADTQYF.

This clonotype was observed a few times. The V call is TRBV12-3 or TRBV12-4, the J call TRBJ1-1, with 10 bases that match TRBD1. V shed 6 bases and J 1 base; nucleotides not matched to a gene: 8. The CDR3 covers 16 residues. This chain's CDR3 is CASRPIDRGPNTEAFF. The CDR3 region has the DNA TGTGCCAGCAGACCGATAGACAGGGGGCCGAACACTGAAGCTTTCTTT.

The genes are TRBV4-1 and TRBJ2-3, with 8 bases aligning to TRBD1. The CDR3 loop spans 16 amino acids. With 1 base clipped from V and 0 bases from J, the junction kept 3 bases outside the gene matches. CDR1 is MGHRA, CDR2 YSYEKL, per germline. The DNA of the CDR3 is TGCGCCAGCAGCCAAGGGACAGGGTCGAGCACAGATACGCAGTATTTT. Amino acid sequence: CASSQGTGSSTDTQYF.

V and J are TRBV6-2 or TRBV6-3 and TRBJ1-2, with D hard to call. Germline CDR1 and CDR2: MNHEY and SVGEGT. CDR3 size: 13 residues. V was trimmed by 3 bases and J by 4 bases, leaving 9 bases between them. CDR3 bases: TGTGCCAGCAGTTATCCTATACTCTATGGCTACACCTTC. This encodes CASSYPILYGYTF.

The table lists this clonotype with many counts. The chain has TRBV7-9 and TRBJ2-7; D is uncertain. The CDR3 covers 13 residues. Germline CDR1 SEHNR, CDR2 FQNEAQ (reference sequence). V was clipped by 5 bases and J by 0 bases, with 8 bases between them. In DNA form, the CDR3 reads TGTGCCAGCAGCGTGGATAGCTCCTACGAGCAGTACTTC. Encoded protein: CASSVDSSYEQYF.

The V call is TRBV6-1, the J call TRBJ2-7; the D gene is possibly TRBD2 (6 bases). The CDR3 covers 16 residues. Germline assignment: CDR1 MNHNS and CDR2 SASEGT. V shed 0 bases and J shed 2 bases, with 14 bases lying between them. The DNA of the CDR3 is TGTGCCAGCAGTGAAGCGGGGAGGCAGGGAGCCTACGAGCAGTACGTC. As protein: CASSEAGRQGAYEQYV.

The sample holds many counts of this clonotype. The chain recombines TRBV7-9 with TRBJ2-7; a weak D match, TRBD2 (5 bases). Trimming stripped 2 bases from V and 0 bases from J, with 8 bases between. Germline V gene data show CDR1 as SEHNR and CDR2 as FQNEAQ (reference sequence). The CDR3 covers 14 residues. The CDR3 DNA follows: TGTGCCAGCAGCTTACCCCGGGACTCCTACGAGCAGTACTTC. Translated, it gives CASSLPRDSYEQYF.

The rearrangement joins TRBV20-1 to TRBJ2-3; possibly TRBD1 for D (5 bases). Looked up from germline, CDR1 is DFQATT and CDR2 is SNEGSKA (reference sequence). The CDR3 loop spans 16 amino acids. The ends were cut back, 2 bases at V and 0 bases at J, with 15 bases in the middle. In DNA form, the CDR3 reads TGCAGTGCTAGATTCTATTGGACACCCAGCACAGATACGCAGTATTTT. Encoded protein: CSARFYWTPSTDTQYF.

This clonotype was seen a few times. The CDR3 region is CASSSPRDRDGQPQHF. The DNA for the CDR3 is TGTGCCAGCAGTTCTCCCCGGGACAGGGACGGTCAGCCCCAGCATTTT. The chain joins TRBV28 to TRBJ1-5; 9 nucleotides agree with TRBD1. V shed 4 bases and J 6 bases; nucleotides not matched to a gene: 10. CDR3 length: 16 amino acids. Germline CDR1 reads MDHEN; CDR2 reads SYDVKM.

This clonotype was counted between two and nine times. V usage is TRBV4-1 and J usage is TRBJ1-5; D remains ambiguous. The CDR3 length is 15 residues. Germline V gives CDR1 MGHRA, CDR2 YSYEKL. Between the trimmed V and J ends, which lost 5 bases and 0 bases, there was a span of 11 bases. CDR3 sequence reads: CASSERHVSNQPQHF. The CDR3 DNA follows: TGCGCCAGCAGCGAGCGACACGTTAGCAATCAGCCCCAGCATTTT.

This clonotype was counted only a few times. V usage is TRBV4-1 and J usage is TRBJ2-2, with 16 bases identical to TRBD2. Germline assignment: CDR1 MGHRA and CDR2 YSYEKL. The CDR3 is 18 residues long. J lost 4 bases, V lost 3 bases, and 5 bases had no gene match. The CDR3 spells CASSHPGLAGGITGELFF. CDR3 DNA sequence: TGCGCCAGCAGCCACCCGGGACTAGCGGGGGGGATCACCGGGGAGCTGTTTTTT.